This TCR beta chain was documented in a study of identical twins. Notes on the study in general: It was out-of-frame TCR alpha sharing in monozygotic twins that models underestimated. Cord blood beta clonotypes that were abundant carried fewer insertions, and memory repertoires showed no such trend.

V shed 2 bases and J shed 2 bases, with 8 bases lying between them. This CDR3 comprises 13 residues. Germline-derived CDR1 and CDR2 are SGHRS and YFSETQ. This clonotype has only a few counts. Its antigen is undetermined. MiXCR, applied by TCRdb to the 5' RACE reads, yields one record per CDR3 protein. The data contain some 240,000 distinct CDR3 sequences, around 8% of them singletons. These data also featured in a second study, about yellow fever vaccine responses in identical twins. Per that study: Twins' vaccine T cell response reportedly gave the appearance of partial convergence and partial personalization.

The receptor was derived from a woman younger than 30 in good health. Sequences were obtained from CD8+ T cells sorted from blood. This chain uses TRBV5-1 with TRBJ2-7; D might be TRBD1 (6 bases). The CDR3 DNA follows: TGCGCCAGCAGCTTCCAGGGGCCCTACGAGCAGTACTTC. It is translated as CASSFQGPYEQYF.